The 17 T cell receptor beta chains presented below share a single source sample, sequenced in a study of T cell clonotyping in hematopoietic cell transplantation. Some clones are missing from TCRdb's copy, which holds only in-frame ones; the method was immunoSEQ multiplex PCR. The sample has some 50,000 clones, about four fifths seen once. Time point defined: recipient sample about 28 days before transplant, after cytoreduction. Sequenced here: peripheral blood mononuclear cells, sampled before stem cell transplant. Receptors originate from a man aged 55 to 70 with myelodysplastic syndrome. Some clones in this sample may be carry-over from other donors' samples.

The chain combines TRBV6-1 with TRBJ1-2, with TRBD1 matching 8 bases. The CDR3 is made up of 15 amino acids. The V gene's germline CDR1 is MNHNS and CDR2 SASEGT. V was pared by 2 bases and J by 4 bases, with 6 bases of the junction left unmatched. CDR3 DNA: TGTGCCAGCAGTGAACAGCAGGGGGCCCGCTATGGCTACACCTTC. Translation: CASSEQQGARYGYTF.

The chain uses TRBV5-1 and TRBJ1-6; D gene uncertain. V lost 7 bases and J lost 9, with 20 bases in between. Germline V gene lookup returns CDR1 SGHRS and CDR2 YFSETQ. The CDR3 covers 15 residues. In nucleotides, the CDR3 is TGCGCCAGCGCTACCGAGGGAGGCACAGTTTCACCCCTCCACTTT. This encodes CASATEGGTVSPLHF.

The chain links TRBV4-2 to TRBJ1-6, with D possibly matching TRBD1 (6 bases). V was clipped by 4 bases and J by 9 bases, with 16 bases between them. Per germline, CDR1 LGHNA and CDR2 YNFKEQ. The CDR3 totals 15 residues. Here the CDR3 reads CASSPGDQGSSPLHF. DNA of the CDR3: TGTGCCAGCAGCCCGGGTGACCAGGGGAGTTCACCCCTCCACTTT.

In DNA form, the CDR3 reads TGCGCCAGCAGCCGCACGGACAGGAATTCCTATGGCTACACCTTC. It encodes CASSRTDRNSYGYTF. The chain employs TRBV4-3 and TRBJ1-2, with TRBD1 matching over 7 bases. The V segment lost 4 bases and the J segment 4 bases; nucleotides outside the gene matches: 9. Germline values: CDR1 LGHNA, CDR2 YSLEER. The CDR3 totals 15 residues.

This clone turned up a few times. The rearrangement uses TRBV4-1 and TRBJ1-5; D unresolved. CDR3 length: 14 residues. The V end lost 0 bases, the J end lost 5 bases, and 8 bases lay between the germline ends. Germline loops: CDR1 MGHRA, CDR2 YSYEKL. DNA of the CDR3: TGCGCCAGCAGCCAAGATTTGCTGTATCAGCCCCAGCATTTT. Protein product: CASSQDLLYQPQHF.

The genes are TRBV29-1 and TRBJ2-2; no clear D. This CDR3 has 13 amino acids. V was shortened by 4 bases and J by 0 bases, with 6 bases between the two germline ends. CDR1 and CDR2 (germline): SQVTM, ANQGSEA. The CDR3: CSVVWANTGELFF. CDR3 nucleotides: TGCAGCGTTGTGTGGGCGAACACCGGGGAGCTGTTTTTT.

The rearrangement links TRBV5-1 to TRBJ2-7, with D uncertain. The CDR3 is 13 amino acids. V shed 0 bases and J shed 4 bases, with 8 bases lying between them. Germline V gives CDR1 SGHRS, CDR2 YFSETQ. The CDR3 nucleotides are TGCGCCAGCAGCTTGGATCCAGGTTACGAGCAGTACTTC. Its translation is CASSLDPGYEQYF.

The chain is built from TRBV7-9 and TRBJ2-1, with D possibly being TRBD2 (7 bases). Trimming cost V 4 bases and J 6 bases, with 16 bases left between them. CDR3 length: 15 residues. Germline-derived CDR1 and CDR2 are SEHNR and FQNEAQ (reference sequence). CDR3 bases: TGTGCCAGCAGCTCGTGGGGGGGGCCCTCCAATGAGCAGTTCTTC. Translating it yields CASSSWGGPSNEQFF.

The chain has TRBV27 and TRBJ1-1; D call uncertain. Trimming removed 6 bases at V and 3 bases at J, with 11 bases between. Germline CDR1 reads MNHEY; CDR2 reads SMNVEV (reference sequence). The CDR3 loop spans 13 amino acids. CDR3 in amino acids: CASSGHEYTEAFF. The CDR3 DNA reads TGTGCCAGCAGCGGTCACGAGTACACTGAAGCTTTCTTT.

The rearrangement links TRBV4-3 to TRBJ2-6; perhaps D is TRBD1 or TRBD2 (5 bases each). The germline V gene encodes CDR1 LGHNA and CDR2 YSLEER. V dropped 1 base and J dropped 3 bases, with 10 bases sitting between them. The CDR3 loop spans 16 amino acids. CDR3 DNA sequence: TGCGCCAGCAGCCAAGGAGGGGCGGGTGGGGCCAACGTCCTGACTTTC. Amino acid sequence: CASSQGGAGGANVLTF.

The chain links TRBV5-1 to TRBJ2-7; 7 nucleotides line up with TRBD2. V gave up 0 bases and J gave up 2 bases; unmatched junction bases: 5. This CDR3 region has 15 residues. The V gene's germline CDR1 is SGHRS and CDR2 YFSETQ. CDR3 region: CASSLAVGLTYEQYF. The DNA for the CDR3 is TGCGCCAGCAGCTTGGCCGTGGGACTAACCTACGAGCAGTACTTC.

This clone came up once. This chain connects TRBV5-6 to TRBJ1-1; D not resolved. With 6 bases removed from V and 1 base from J, the gap between germline ends came to 16 bases. Germline V CDR1 and CDR2: SGHDT, YYEEEE. The CDR3 length is 15 residues. CDR3 sequence: CASTKGGGGNTEAFF. The CDR3 nucleotides read TGTGCCAGCACCAAGGGAGGAGGAGGGAACACTGAAGCTTTCTTT.

The chain joins TRBV6-5 to TRBJ1-3; D perhaps matches TRBD1 (5 bases). The V gene's germline CDR1 is MNHEY and CDR2 SVGAGI. Trimming took off 2 bases at V and 0 bases at J, with 11 bases between the two ends. The CDR3 spans 16 residues. The chain's CDR3 is CASSYRPQGSGNTIYF. The CDR3 nucleotides are TGTGCCAGCAGTTACCGTCCTCAGGGCTCTGGAAACACCATATATTTT.

The gene calls are TRBV6-6 and TRBJ1-5; D gene uncertain. From germline, CDR1 is MNHNY and CDR2 SVGAGI (reference sequence). V lost 6 bases to trimming and J lost 0 bases, with 12 bases between them. The CDR3 length is 15 residues. The CDR3 bases are TGTGCCAGCAGGGATTCCGATAATAGCAATCAGCCCCAGCATTTT. This translates into CASRDSDNSNQPQHF.

J is TRBJ1-3 and V is TRBV6-5, with D hard to call. V was trimmed by 0 bases and J by 5 bases, leaving 8 bases between them. This CDR3 has 14 residues. The V gene's germline CDR1 is MNHEY and CDR2 SVGAGI. The CDR3 here is CASSYSGTRNTIYF. DNA for the CDR3: TGTGCCAGCAGTTACTCCGGCACCCGAAACACCATATATTTT.

This clone has more than one count but fewer than ten. The chain is built from TRBV7-2 and TRBJ1-2; unclear D gene. Germline CDR1 reads SGHTA; CDR2 reads FQGNSA. The CDR3 covers 13 residues. V was cut by 2 bases and J by 0 bases, with 4 bases left in between. The CDR3 region is CASSLRSNYGYTF. In DNA form, the CDR3 reads TGTGCCAGCAGCTTAAGATCTAACTATGGCTACACCTTC. Filled out from reference TRBV7-2 and TRBJ1-2, the complete variable domain reads GAGVSQSPSNKVTEKGKDVELRCDPISGHTALYWYRQSLGQGLEFLIYFQGNSAPDKSGLPSDRFSAERTGGSVSTLTIQRTQQEDSAVYLCASSLRSNYGYTFGSGTRLTVV.

The genes are TRBV5-4 and TRBJ1-3; D might be TRBD1 (5 bases). The germline V and J ends were trimmed by 5 bases and 1 base, with 13 bases remaining between them. Looked up from germline, CDR1 is SGHNT and CDR2 is YYREEE (reference sequence). This CDR3 comprises 15 residues. CDR3 DNA: TGTGCCAGCAGATCAGACAGCTCTTCTGGAAACACCATATATTTT. Its translation: CASRSDSSSGNTIYF. Full variable domain (remainder filled in from reference TRBV5-4 and TRBJ1-3): ETGVTQSPTHLIKTRGQQVTLRCSSQSGHNTVSWYQQALGQGPQFIFQYYREEENGRGNFPPRFSGLQFPNYSSELNVNALELDDSALYLCASRSDSSSGNTIYFGEGSWLTVV.